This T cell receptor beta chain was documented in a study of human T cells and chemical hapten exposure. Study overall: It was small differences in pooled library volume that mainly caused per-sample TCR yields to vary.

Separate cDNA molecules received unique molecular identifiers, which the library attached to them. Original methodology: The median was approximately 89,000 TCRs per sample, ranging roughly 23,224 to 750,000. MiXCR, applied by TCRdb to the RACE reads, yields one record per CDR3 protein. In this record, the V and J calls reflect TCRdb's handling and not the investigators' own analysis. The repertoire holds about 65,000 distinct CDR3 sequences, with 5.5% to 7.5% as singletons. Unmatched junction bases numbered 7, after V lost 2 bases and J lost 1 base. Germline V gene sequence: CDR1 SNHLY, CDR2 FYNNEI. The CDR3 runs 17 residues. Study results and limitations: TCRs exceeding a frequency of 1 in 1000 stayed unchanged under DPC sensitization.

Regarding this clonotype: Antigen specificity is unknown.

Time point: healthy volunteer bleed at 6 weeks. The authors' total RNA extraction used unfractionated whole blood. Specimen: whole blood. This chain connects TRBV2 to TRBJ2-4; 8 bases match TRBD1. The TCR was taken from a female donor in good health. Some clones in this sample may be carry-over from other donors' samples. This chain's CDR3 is CASSERQGRGAKNIQYF. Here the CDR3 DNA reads TGTGCCAGCAGTGAAAGACAGGGGAGAGGGGCCAAAAACATTCAGTACTTC.